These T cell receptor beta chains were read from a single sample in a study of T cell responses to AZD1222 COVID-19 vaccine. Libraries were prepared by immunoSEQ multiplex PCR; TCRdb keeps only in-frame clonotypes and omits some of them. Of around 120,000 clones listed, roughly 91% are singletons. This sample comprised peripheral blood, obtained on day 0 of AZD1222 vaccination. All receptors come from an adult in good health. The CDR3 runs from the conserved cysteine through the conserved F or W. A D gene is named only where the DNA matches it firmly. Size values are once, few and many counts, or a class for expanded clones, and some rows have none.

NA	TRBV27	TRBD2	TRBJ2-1	TGTGCCAGCAGTCATCTAGCGGGAGCCGACAATGAGCAGTTCTTC	CASSHLAGADNEQFF
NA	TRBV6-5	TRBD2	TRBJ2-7	TGTGCCAGCAGTTACTTCGGACTAGATGTGGTGCAGTACTTC	CASSYFGLDVVQYF
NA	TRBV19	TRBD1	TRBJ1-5	TGTGCCAGTAGTATTGGGACAGGGGGATCTTGGAATCAGCCCCAGCATTTT	CASSIGTGGSWNQPQHF
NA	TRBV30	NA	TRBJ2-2	TGTGCCTGGAGTGTAACAGCACCGGGGGAGCTGTTTTTT	CAWSVTAPGELFF
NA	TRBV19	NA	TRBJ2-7	TGTGCCAGTAGATCTGAAGGACAGTTTAGCTCCTACGAGCAGCACTTC	CASRSEGQFSSYEQHF
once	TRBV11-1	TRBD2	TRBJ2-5	TGTGCCAGCAGCCGAGGGACTAGCGGGGGGAGAGAGACCCAGTACTTC	CASSRGTSGGRETQYF
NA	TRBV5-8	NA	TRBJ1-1	TGTGCCACCTCTGGGGGACTGATGAACACTGAAGCTTTCTTT	CATSGGLMNTEAFF
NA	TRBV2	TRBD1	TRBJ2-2	TGTGCCAGCGGTCTCAGGGGGCTTGTGGGGACCGGGGAGCTGTTTTTT	CASGLRGLVGTGELFF
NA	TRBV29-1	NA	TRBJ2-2	TGCAGCGCGGGGAATGTCGGGGAGCTGTTTTTT	CSAGNVGELFF
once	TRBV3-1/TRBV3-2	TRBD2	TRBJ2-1	TGTGCCAGCAGCCAAGGCTCTAGCGGGAAGAATGAGCAGTTCTTC	CASSQGSSGKNEQFF
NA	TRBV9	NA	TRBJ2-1	TGTGCCAGCATCCCCTTCCCGGGGGTCTACAATGAGCAGTTCTTC	CASIPFPGVYNEQFF
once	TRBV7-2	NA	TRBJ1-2	TGTGCCAGCAGCTTAGAAGCAGGGCCCCTTGGCTACACCTTC	CASSLEAGPLGYTF
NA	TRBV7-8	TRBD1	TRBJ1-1	TGTGCCAGCAGCTACAGGGGGCAAGCTTTCTTT	CASSYRGQAFF
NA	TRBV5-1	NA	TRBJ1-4	TGCGCCAGCAGCTCGGGGGGTAATGAAAAACTGTTTTTT	CASSSGGNEKLFF
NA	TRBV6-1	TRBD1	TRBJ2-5	TGTGCCAGCAGTGATCGTGCGCCGGGACAGGGAAAGACCCAGTACTTC	CASSDRAPGQGKTQYF
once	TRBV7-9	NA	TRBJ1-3	TGTGCCAGCAGAGGTGGTCCGTCGTACTCTGGAAACACCATATATTTT	CASRGGPSYSGNTIYF
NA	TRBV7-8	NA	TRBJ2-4	TGTGCCAGCAGCTTAGACGTCTCGCCCTCTAAAAACATTCAGTACTTC	CASSLDVSPSKNIQYF
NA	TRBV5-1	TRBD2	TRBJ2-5	TGCGCCAGCAGCTGGACTAGCGGGGAACCAGAGACCCAGTACTTC	CASSWTSGEPETQYF
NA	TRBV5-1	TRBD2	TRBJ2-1	TGCGCCAGCAGCTTTAGACTAGCGGGAGTGTATGAGCAGTTCTTC	CASSFRLAGVYEQFF
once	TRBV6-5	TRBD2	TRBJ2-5	TGTGCCAGCACGACTAGCGGGGGTCAAGAGACCCAGTACTTC	CASTTSGGQETQYF
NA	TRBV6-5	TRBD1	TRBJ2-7	TGTGCCAGCAGTTTCGGTCGACAGGGGAACGAGCAGTACTTC	CASSFGRQGNEQYF
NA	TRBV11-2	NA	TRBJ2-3	TGTGCCAGCAGCTTGAATCCCTCAGATACGCAGTATTTT	CASSLNPSDTQYF
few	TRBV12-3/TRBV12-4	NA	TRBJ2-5	TGTGCCAGCAGTCCACATCAGGAGGCCCAGTACTTC	CASSPHQEAQYF
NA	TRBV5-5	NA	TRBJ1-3	TGTGCCAGCAGCTTTCAGGGAAACACCATATATTTT	CASSFQGNTIYF
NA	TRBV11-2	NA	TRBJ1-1	TGTGCCAGCAGCCTTATGAACACTGAAGCTTTCTTT	CASSLMNTEAFF
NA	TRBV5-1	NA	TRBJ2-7	TGCGCCAGCAGCTCGGACAGAGTGGGGGCCGAGCAGTACTTC	CASSSDRVGAEQYF
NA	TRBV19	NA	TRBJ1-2	TGTGCCAGTAGTATACAGGCCTATGGCTACACCTTC	CASSIQAYGYTF
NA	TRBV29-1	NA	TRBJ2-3	TGCAGCGTCACACTCCGGACCACAGATACGCAGTATTTT	CSVTLRTTDTQYF
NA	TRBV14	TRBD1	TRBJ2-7	TGTGCCAGCAGCCCCCTAACCGGGACAGGAGAGTACGAGCAGTACTTC	CASSPLTGTGEYEQYF
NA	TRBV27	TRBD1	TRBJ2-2	TGTGCCAGCAGATCGACAGGGCACACCGGGGAGCTGTTTTTT	CASRSTGHTGELFF
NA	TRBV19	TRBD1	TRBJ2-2	TGTGCCAGTAGTACGCCAGGGGGCACCGGGGAGCTGTTTTTT	CASSTPGGTGELFF
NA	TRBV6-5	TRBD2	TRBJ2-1	TGTGCCAGCAAAGGCGGGGGGGCCGAGAATGAGCAGTTCTTC	CASKGGGAENEQFF
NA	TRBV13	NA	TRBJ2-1	TGTGCCAGCAGCCAGGGGCCAGGGCCCTACAATGAGCAGTTCTTC	CASSQGPGPYNEQFF
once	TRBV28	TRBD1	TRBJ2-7	TGTGCCAGCAGTTTATCGGGACAGGGTGGCTACGAGCAGTACTTC	CASSLSGQGGYEQYF
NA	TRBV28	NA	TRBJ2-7	TGTGCCAGCAGTTCGCGACAGGCCGTTTACGAGCAGTACTTC	CASSSRQAVYEQYF
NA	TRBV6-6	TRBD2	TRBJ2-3	TGTGCCAGCAGTCCCTTCCTGACTAGCGGGAGGAGTTTCCCAGATACGCAGTATTTT	CASSPFLTSGRSFPDTQYF
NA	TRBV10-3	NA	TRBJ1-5	TGTGCCATCAAGCAGGGTTTGGATCAGCCCCAGCATTTT	CAIKQGLDQPQHF
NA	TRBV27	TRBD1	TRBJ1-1	TGTGCCAGCAGTTCCCTAGGACAGGGAGTTCCTGAAGCTTTCTTT	CASSSLGQGVPEAFF
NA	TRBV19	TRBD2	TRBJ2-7	TGTGCCAGCTCCCCCATAATAGCGGGAGTGCGCGAGCAGTACTTC	CASSPIIAGVREQYF
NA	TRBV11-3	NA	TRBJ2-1	TGTGCCAGCAGCGCGCCCGGGGCAGGGCACAATGAGCAGTTCTTC	CASSAPGAGHNEQFF
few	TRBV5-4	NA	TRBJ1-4	TGTGCCAGCAGCCTCGGGGGGGTGAATGAAAAACTGTTTTTT	CASSLGGVNEKLFF
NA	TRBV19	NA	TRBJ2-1	TGTGCCAGTAGCCGGGCCCTAACATACAATGAGCAGTTCTTC	CASSRALTYNEQFF
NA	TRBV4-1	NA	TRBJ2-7	TGCGCCAGCAGCCAAATGCAGGGGATTGAGTACGAGCAGTACTTC	CASSQMQGIEYEQYF
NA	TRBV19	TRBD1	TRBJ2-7	TGTGCCAGTAGTAAAGGACAGGAACGATACGAGCAGTACTTC	CASSKGQERYEQYF
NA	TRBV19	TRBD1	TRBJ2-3	TGTGCCAGTAGTATAGCCTCGGGACAGTCGGATACGCAGTATTTT	CASSIASGQSDTQYF
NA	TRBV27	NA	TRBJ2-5	TGTGCCAGCACCAAGGGGGAGACCCAGTACTTC	CASTKGETQYF
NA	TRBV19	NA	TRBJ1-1	TGTGCCACCAACAGTTACACTGAAGCTTTCTTT	CATNSYTEAFF
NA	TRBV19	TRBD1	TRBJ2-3	TGTGCCAGTAGTATGGGGCCAGGGGGCTTCACAGATACGCAGTATTTT	CASSMGPGGFTDTQYF
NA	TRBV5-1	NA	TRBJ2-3	TGCGCCAGCAGCTTGGCCACAGGGTCGGATACGCAGTATTTT	CASSLATGSDTQYF
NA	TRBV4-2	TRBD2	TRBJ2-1	TGTGCCAGCAGCCAAAATGCGGGAGGCACCTACAATGAGCAGTTCTTC	CASSQNAGGTYNEQFF
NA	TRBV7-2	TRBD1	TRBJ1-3	TGTGCCAGCAAGGGGACAGAGAACTCTGGAAACACCATATATTTT	CASKGTENSGNTIYF